This TCR beta chain was identified during a study of blood T cell repertoires in COVID-19. Across the whole study: COVID-19 samples from acute and convalescent phases originated in the United States, Italy and Spain.

Per the authors' pipeline: Estimation of nucleated cell counts relied on the amplification of reference gene primers. Method: immunoSEQ multiplex PCR; TCRdb's copy keeps in-frame clones and lacks some. Clone size and V and J calls were adopted from that table, with D and trimming inferred from the DNA. The table records hundreds of thousands of clones, roughly nine tenths of them present only once. The clonotype originates from a man aged 18 to 29 with active or convalescent COVID-19. The source material was peripheral blood.

CDR3 nucleotide sequence: TGTGCCAGCAGCGTCATGCAGGGATCCCCCAATGGCTACACCTTC. This gives the protein CASSVMQGSPNGYTF. The gene calls are TRBV9 and TRBJ1-2, with a tentative D call TRBD1 (5 bases). The germline V gene has CDR1 SGDLS and CDR2 YYNGEE. V dropped 2 bases and J dropped 6 bases, with 17 bases sitting between them. The CDR3 is made up of 15 amino acids.